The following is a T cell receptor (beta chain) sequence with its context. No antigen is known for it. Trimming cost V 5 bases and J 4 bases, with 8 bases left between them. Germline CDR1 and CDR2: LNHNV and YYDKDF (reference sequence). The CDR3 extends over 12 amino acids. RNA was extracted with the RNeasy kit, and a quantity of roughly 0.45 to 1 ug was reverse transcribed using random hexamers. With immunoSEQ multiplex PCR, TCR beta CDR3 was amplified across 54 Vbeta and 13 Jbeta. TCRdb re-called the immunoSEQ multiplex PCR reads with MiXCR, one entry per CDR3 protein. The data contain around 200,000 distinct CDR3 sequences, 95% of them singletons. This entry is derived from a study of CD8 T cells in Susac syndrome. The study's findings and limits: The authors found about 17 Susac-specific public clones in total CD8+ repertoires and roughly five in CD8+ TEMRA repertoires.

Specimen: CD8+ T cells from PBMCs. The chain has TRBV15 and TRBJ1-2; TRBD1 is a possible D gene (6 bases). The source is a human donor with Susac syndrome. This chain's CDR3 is CATSVQGYGYTF. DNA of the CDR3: TGTGCCACCAGCGTACAGGGCTATGGCTACACCTTC.